These T cell receptor beta chains were read from a single sample in a study of blood T cells in healthy people across ages. TCRdb ran MiXCR on the 5' RACE reads and lists one entry per CDR3 protein. This sample yields approximately 730,000 distinct CDR3 sequences, of which approximately 39% are seen a single time; roughly 19% belongs to the top ten. Sequencing was carried out using blood. All receptors come from a woman aged 60-75 years in good health. CDR3s include the opening cysteine and the closing phenylalanine or tryptophan. A D gene is named only where the DNA matches it firmly. For some rows the clone size is stated as once, few or many, or as a class when expanded; others skip it.

CDR3 protein	CDR3 DNA	J gene	clone size	D gene	V gene
CASNPDRAYTEAFF	TGTGCCAGCAACCCGGACAGGGCGTACACTGAAGCTTTCTTT	TRBJ1-1	few	TRBD1	TRBV7-2
CASRGTSGFNEQFF	TGTGCCAGCAGAGGGACTAGCGGGTTCAATGAGCAGTTCTTC	TRBJ2-1	few	TRBD2	TRBV27
CSAGQGGGGETQYF	TGCAGTGCTGGTCAGGGAGGGGGAGGGGAGACCCAGTACTTC	TRBJ2-5	many	NA	TRBV20-1
CASSYGAGGDTQYF	TGTGCCAGCAGCTACGGCGCGGGAGGAGATACGCAGTATTTT	TRBJ2-3	few	TRBD2	TRBV3-1
CSAIIVTFDPGEQYF	TGCAGTGCGATTATTGTGACCTTCGATCCCGGTGAGCAGTACTTC	TRBJ2-7	NA	NA	TRBV20-1
CASSLAAVGTYGYTF	TGCGCCAGCAGCTTGGCCGCGGTCGGGACCTATGGCTACACCTTC	TRBJ1-2	few	NA	TRBV5-1
CASGTGLDEQFF	TGTGCTAGTGGTACGGGACTAGATGAGCAGTTCTTC	TRBJ2-1	few	TRBD2	TRBV12-5
CASSPRMQPQHF	TGTGCCAGCAGTCCCCGGATGCAGCCCCAGCATTTT	TRBJ1-5	NA	NA	TRBV6-1
CASSTGLAGAQFF	TGTGCCAGCAGCACCGGACTAGCGGGAGCGCAGTTCTTC	TRBJ2-1	NA	TRBD2	TRBV7-2
CASSQVAGGTDTQYF	TGTGCCAGCAGCCAGGTAGCGGGGGGCACAGATACGCAGTATTTT	TRBJ2-3	few	TRBD2	TRBV7-3
CSVKRGGFDEQFF	TGCAGCGTAAAGCGGGGGGGCTTCGATGAGCAGTTCTTC	TRBJ2-1	once	TRBD2	TRBV20-1
CASLQGVGYEQYF	TGTGCCAGCCTCCAAGGGGTGGGGTACGAGCAGTACTTC	TRBJ2-7	few	NA	TRBV28
CASSQGGGREPQHF	TGTGCCAGCAGCCAAGGGGGGGGGAGAGAGCCCCAGCATTTT	TRBJ1-5	NA	NA	TRBV3-1
CASGPLGARNEKLFF	TGTGCTAGTGGCCCCTTGGGGGCTAGGAATGAAAAACTGTTTTTT	TRBJ1-4	NA	NA	TRBV12-5
CASSSLGTSGGLDTQYF	TGTGCCAGCAGCTCCCTGGGGACTAGCGGGGGTCTAGATACGCAGTATTTT	TRBJ2-3	NA	TRBD2	TRBV7-8
CASSSGRRDLHEQYF	TGTGCCAGCAGCTCGGGACGTAGGGATCTCCACGAGCAGTACTTC	TRBJ2-7	NA	NA	TRBV7-6
CSASRTGGRETQYF	TGCAGTGCTAGCAGGACAGGGGGCAGGGAGACCCAGTACTTC	TRBJ2-5	many	TRBD1	TRBV20-1
CSAFHGNTEAFF	TGCAGTGCCTTCCACGGGAACACTGAAGCTTTCTTT	TRBJ1-1	NA	NA	TRBV20-1
CASSPTGQGGGYGYTF	TGTGCCAGTAGTCCCACCGGACAGGGAGGGGGCTATGGCTACACCTTC	TRBJ1-2	NA	TRBD1	TRBV19
CSAIPSPGGAGEVQFF	TGCAGTGCTATCCCCTCACCGGGGGGAGCGGGGGAGGTGCAGTTCTTC	TRBJ2-1	few	TRBD2	TRBV20-1
CSAQGQGVETQYF	TGCAGTGCTCAAGGACAGGGTGTGGAGACCCAGTACTTC	TRBJ2-5	few	TRBD1	TRBV20-1
CASREREGYEQYF	TGTGCCAGCAGAGAGCGGGAGGGGTACGAGCAGTACTTC	TRBJ2-7	many	TRBD2	TRBV2
CASSYDLKFTSGYQETQYF	TGTGCCAGCAGTTACGATTTAAAGTTTACTAGCGGATACCAAGAGACCCAGTACTTC	TRBJ2-5	NA	TRBD2	TRBV6-2/TRBV6-3
CASSLAGSADTQYF	TGCGCCAGCAGCTTGGCGGGATCCGCAGATACGCAGTATTTT	TRBJ2-3	NA	NA	TRBV5-1
CASSGVAGGPSNEQYF	TGCGCCAGCAGCGGCGTAGCGGGGGGGCCTAGCAATGAGCAGTACTTC	TRBJ2-5	NA	TRBD2	TRBV5-1
CASSSPPGLEVAGTQYF	TGTGCCAGCAGCTCCCCTCCGGGACTCGAGGTAGCAGGTACGCAGTATTTT	TRBJ2-3	NA	NA	TRBV4-2
CASKWAGGRTDTQYF	TGTGCCAGCAAGTGGGCGGGGGGGCGCACAGATACGCAGTATTTT	TRBJ2-3	few	TRBD2	TRBV5-5
CASRHLQGTGTNVLTF	TGTGCCAGCAGGCATCTACAGGGTACTGGGACCAACGTCCTGACTTTC	TRBJ2-6	once	NA	TRBV2
CASSLAVLVGGPSAEQYF	TGTGCCAGCAGCTTAGCGGTTTTAGTGGGAGGGCCCTCTGCCGAGCAGTACTTC	TRBJ2-7	few	TRBD2	TRBV7-9
CASSPHLYEQYF	TGTGCCAGCTCACCGCACCTCTACGAGCAGTACTTC	TRBJ2-7	NA	NA	TRBV18
CASPQGTEETQYF	TGTGCCAGTCCCCAGGGGACAGAAGAGACCCAGTACTTC	TRBJ2-5	NA	TRBD1	TRBV7-9
CVSSDRDYSYGQYF	TGCGTCAGCAGCGACCGGGACTATTCTTACGGGCAGTACTTC	TRBJ2-5	NA	TRBD2	TRBV4-1
CSAGKSGLAGGRYEQYF	TGCAGTGCTGGAAAATCGGGACTAGCGGGGGGAAGGTACGAGCAGTACTTC	TRBJ2-7	few	TRBD2	TRBV20-1
CASTASGAHWEFF	TGTGCCAGCACGGCTAGCGGGGCGCACTGGGAGTTCTTC	TRBJ2-1	many	TRBD2	TRBV6-2/TRBV6-3
CSLWGYNEQFF	TGCAGCCTATGGGGCTACAATGAGCAGTTCTTC	TRBJ2-1	many	NA	TRBV29-1
CASSLRDPWDYEQYF	TGTGCCAGCAGCCTCAGGGACCCGTGGGACTACGAGCAGTACTTC	TRBJ2-7	NA	NA	TRBV2
CASSPGQGKEALHF	TGTGCCAGCAGCCCGGGACAGGGGAAGGAGGCCCTCCACTTT	TRBJ1-6	many	TRBD1	TRBV7-8
CATRRVDPGNTEAFF	TGTGCCACCCGAAGGGTAGACCCCGGGAACACTGAAGCTTTCTTT	TRBJ1-1	NA	NA	TRBV6-1
CASSYSRDRDLSGPLAPYEQYF	TGTGCCAGCAGTTACTCCCGGGACAGGGATCTTAGCGGCCCCCTGGCCCCCTACGAGCAGTACTTC	TRBJ2-7	NA	TRBD1	TRBV6-2/TRBV6-3
CASSPQVNNSPLHF	TGTGCCAGCAGCCCCCAGGTTAATAATTCACCCCTCCACTTT	TRBJ1-6	NA	NA	TRBV7-2
CASSMSGPYYNEQFF	TGTGCCAGTAGTATGAGCGGGCCGTACTACAATGAGCAGTTCTTC	TRBJ2-1	NA	NA	TRBV19
CAISDAGDSNQPQHF	TGTGCCATCAGTGACGCAGGAGATAGCAATCAGCCCCAGCATTTT	TRBJ1-5	few	NA	TRBV10-3
CASSSPSQGAKNIQYF	TGTGCCAGCAGTTCCCCCTCACAGGGGGCGAAAAACATTCAGTACTTC	TRBJ2-4	NA	TRBD1	TRBV27
CASSPGRPGVNEKLFF	TGTGCCAGCTCACCAGGCAGGCCGGGGGTAAATGAAAAACTGTTTTTT	TRBJ1-4	few	NA	TRBV18
CSARGVPGQASLSSYNEQFF	TGCAGTGCTAGGGGGGTGCCGGGACAGGCAAGCCTAAGCTCCTACAATGAGCAGTTCTTC	TRBJ2-1	few	TRBD1	TRBV20-1
CSALTSGAARYF	TGCAGCGCTTTGACTAGCGGGGCGGCTCGGTACTTC	TRBJ2-5	NA	TRBD2	TRBV29-1
CSAGEETQYF	TGCAGCGCCGGGGAGGAGACCCAGTACTTC	TRBJ2-5	NA	NA	TRBV29-1
CASSGRLGTSGGAAGEDTQYF	TGTGCCAGCAGCGGACGCCTAGGGACTAGCGGGGGGGCGGCTGGAGAAGATACGCAGTATTTT	TRBJ2-3	few	TRBD2	TRBV9
CASSDSPRDRGGYTF	TGTGCCAGCAGTGACTCGCCCCGGGACAGGGGTGGCTACACCTTC	TRBJ1-2	NA	TRBD1	TRBV6-4
CASSAGLAGGVTDTQYF	TGTGCCAGCAGCGCAGGACTAGCGGGAGGGGTCACAGATACGCAGTATTTT	TRBJ2-3	few	TRBD2	TRBV9
CASSERAGINEQFF	TGTGCCAGCAGTGAAAGGGCAGGGATCAATGAGCAGTTCTTC	TRBJ2-1	NA	NA	TRBV2
CASSPAGTDYNEQFF	TGTGCCAGCAGCCCAGCGGGGACAGATTACAATGAGCAGTTCTTC	TRBJ2-1	few	NA	TRBV3-1
CACSFGLPNTEAFF	TGTGCCTGCAGCTTCGGACTGCCGAACACTGAAGCTTTCTTT	TRBJ1-1	NA	NA	TRBV5-6
CASSFMRSGTDTQYF	TGTGCCAGCAGTTTTATGAGAAGCGGCACAGATACGCAGTATTTT	TRBJ2-3	NA	NA	TRBV12-3/TRBV12-4
CASSGGGRDTQYF	TGTGCCAGCAGCGGTGGAGGTAGGGATACGCAGTATTTT	TRBJ2-3	NA	NA	TRBV7-8